Below are 9 T cell receptor beta chains sequenced from a single sample in a study of T cell repertoires in cytomegalovirus infection. TCRdb used MiXCR to reprocess the reads, holding one entry per CDR3 protein. This table holds about 530,000 distinct CDR3 sequences, around a quarter found once. The sequenced sample was PBMCs. The receptor source for this set is a human donor in good health (CMV status not recorded). Some clones in this sample may be carry-over from other donors' samples.

The gene calls are TRBV5-8 and TRBJ2-3; a possible D gene is TRBD2 (6 bases). CDR1 and CDR2 from the germline V gene are SGHTS and YDEGEE. Between the trimmed V and J ends, which lost 3 bases and 4 bases, there was a span of 18 bases. CDR3 length: 16 amino acids. Here the CDR3 DNA reads TGTGCCAGCAGCTCTGGAGGGACTCCCGGTTCAGATACGCAGTATTTT. This sequence encodes CASSSGGTPGSDTQYF.

This clonotype was found a few times. The chain recombines TRBV7-2 with TRBJ2-7; D ambiguous. CDR3 length: 13 residues. Looked up from germline, CDR1 is SGHTA and CDR2 is FQGNSA. Deletions cut 4 bases from V and 3 bases from J, with 10 bases between. The CDR3 is CASSSRWGYEQYF. CDR3 in DNA: TGTGCCAGCAGCTCCAGGTGGGGCTACGAGCAGTACTTC.

The sample holds a few counts of this clonotype. J is TRBJ2-7 and V is TRBV27; 11 bases align to TRBD2. Germline CDR1 is MNHEY and CDR2 is SMNVEV (reference sequence). The CDR3 consists of 17 residues. The V and J ends lost 2 bases and 3 bases, in that order; junction bases with no gene match: 9. The CDR3 loop reads CASSLGFTSGRLYEQYF. The CDR3 region has the DNA TGTGCCAGCAGTTTAGGCTTTACTAGCGGGAGACTCTACGAGCAGTACTTC.

The rearrangement joins TRBV2 to TRBJ1-5, with a tentative D call TRBD1 (6 bases). V was clipped by 7 bases and J by 2 bases, with 12 bases between them. The CDR3 spans 14 residues. Germline CDR1 reads SNHLY; CDR2 reads FYNNEI. CDR3 sequence (DNA): TGTGCCAGCACCAGGGACACAGGCAATCAGCCCCAGCATTTT. Protein: CASTRDTGNQPQHF.

The chain has TRBV20-1 and TRBJ2-1, with 11 bases lining up with TRBD2. Germline-derived CDR1 and CDR2 are DFQATT and SNEGSKA (reference sequence). J lost 3 bases, V lost 6 bases, and 4 bases had no gene match. The CDR3 extends over 14 amino acids. CDR3 region: CSARGLADYNEQFF. CDR3 coding DNA: TGCAGTGCCCGGGGACTAGCGGACTACAATGAGCAGTTCTTC.

This clonotype occurred a few times. The CDR3 DNA sequence: TGTGCCTGGCATCGGCTTCCAGAGGGCTACACCTTC. Residues: CAWHRLPEGYTF. V and J are TRBV30 and TRBJ1-2; D gene unclear. The CDR3 sequence is 12 residues long. CDR1 and CDR2 (germline): GTSNPN, SVGIG (reference sequence). V lost 5 bases to trimming and J lost 8 bases, with 15 bases between them.

Ten or more counts support this clonotype. The chain joins TRBV7-2 to TRBJ2-3; perhaps TRBD1 as D (5 bases). The germline gives CDR1 SGHTA, CDR2 FQGNSA. The CDR3 runs to 15 residues. The V gene lost 2 bases and the J gene lost 1 base, with 10 bases spanning the gap. CDR3 sequence reads: CASSLSQGGTDTQYF. CDR3 DNA: TGTGCCAGCAGCTTATCCCAGGGCGGCACAGATACGCAGTATTTT.

CDR3 nucleotides: TGTGCCAGCAGCCAAGAAGGACTCTCCTACAATGAGCAGTTCTTC. It codes for CASSQEGLSYNEQFF. This chain links TRBV14 with TRBJ2-1; the D gene is possibly TRBD2 (5 bases). Germline CDR1 and CDR2: SGHDN and FVKESK. The CDR3 contains 15 residues. V lost 0 bases and J 0 bases, leaving 6 bases between the germline ends.

This clonotype occurred many times. The chain employs TRBV6-2 or TRBV6-3 and TRBJ1-1, with 8 bases identical to TRBD1. CDR1 and CDR2 from the germline V gene are MNHEY and SVGEGT. The J segment lost 0 bases and the V segment lost 2 bases, leaving 8 bases of the junction unmatched. This CDR3 region has 17 residues. The CDR3 nucleotides read TGTGCCAGCAGTTACCCCGTCGGACAGGGAATGAACACTGAAGCTTTCTTT. Translating gives CASSYPVGQGMNTEAFF.